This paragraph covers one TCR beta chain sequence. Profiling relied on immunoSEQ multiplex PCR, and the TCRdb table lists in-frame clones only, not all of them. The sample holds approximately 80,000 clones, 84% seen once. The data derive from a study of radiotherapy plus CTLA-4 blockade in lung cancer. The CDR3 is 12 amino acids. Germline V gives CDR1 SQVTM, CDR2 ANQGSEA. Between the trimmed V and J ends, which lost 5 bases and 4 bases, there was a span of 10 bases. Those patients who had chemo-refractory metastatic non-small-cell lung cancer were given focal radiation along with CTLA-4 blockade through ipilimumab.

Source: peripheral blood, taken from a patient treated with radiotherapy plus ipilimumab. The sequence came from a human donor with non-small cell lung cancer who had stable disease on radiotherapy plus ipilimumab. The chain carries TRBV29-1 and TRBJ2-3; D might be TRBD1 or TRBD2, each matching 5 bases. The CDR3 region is CSVPGAADTQYF. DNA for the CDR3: TGCAGCGTTCCCGGGGCTGCAGATACGCAGTATTTT.